The rows below give T cell receptor beta chains drawn from one sample of a study of shared clonotypes between healthy human individuals. Sequencing used immunoSEQ multiplex PCR; TCRdb keeps in-frame clones, though not all of them. Here the sample spans over 850,000 clones, about 84% being singletons. Sequencing was done on a sample of memory CD4+ T cells from PBMCs. The origin of the receptors is a young man in good health. Some clones in this sample may be carry-over from other donors' samples. CDR3s include the opening cysteine and the closing phenylalanine or tryptophan. The order of the fields is V gene, clone size, J gene, D gene, CDR3 protein, CDR3 DNA. A D gene is named only where the DNA matches it firmly. For some rows the clone size is stated as once, few or many, or as a class when expanded; others skip it.

V: TRBV7-8; size: NA; J: TRBJ2-7; D: TRBD2; CDR3: CASSPRWDRLAPDDVEQYF; DNA: TGTGCCAGCAGCCCACGTTGGGACCGACTAGCCCCGGACGACGTGGAGCAGTACTTC
V: TRBV18; size: many; J: TRBJ2-1; D: NA; CDR3: CASSPARNEQFF; DNA: TGTGCCAGCTCACCCGCACGGAATGAGCAGTTCTTC
V: TRBV5-4; size: NA; J: TRBJ2-7; D: TRBD1; CDR3: CASSRGQGAYEQYF; DNA: TGTGCCAGCAGCCGGGGACAGGGTGCCTACGAGCAGTACTTC
V: TRBV9; size: NA; J: TRBJ2-3; D: NA; CDR3: CASSSRTGTDTQYF; DNA: TGTGCCAGCAGCTCCCGGACAGGCACAGATACGCAGTATTTT
V: TRBV10-3; size: NA; J: TRBJ1-4; D: NA; CDR3: CAISVGLTGEKLFF; DNA: TGTGCCATCAGTGTTGGGCTCACAGGGGAAAAACTGTTTTTT
V: TRBV19; size: NA; J: TRBJ2-7; D: TRBD2; CDR3: CASSTSGGSSYEQYF; DNA: TGTGCCAGTAGTACCTCCGGGGGGAGTTCCTACGAGCAGTACTTC
V: TRBV5-1; size: NA; J: TRBJ2-5; D: TRBD2; CDR3: CASSKGLAGVEGETQYF; DNA: TGCGCCAGCAGCAAAGGACTAGCGGGAGTTGAGGGGGAGACCCAGTACTTC
V: TRBV11-2; size: NA; J: TRBJ2-5; D: TRBD1; CDR3: CASSVGGRGRGETQYF; DNA: TGTGCCAGCAGCGTAGGCGGCAGGGGGCGGGGAGAGACCCAGTACTTC
V: TRBV9; size: few; J: TRBJ2-5; D: NA; CDR3: CASSVEWDGETQYF; DNA: TGTGCCAGCAGCGTAGAGTGGGATGGGGAGACCCAGTACTTC
V: TRBV27; size: NA; J: TRBJ1-5; D: NA; CDR3: CASSWEQDFNQPQHF; DNA: TGTGCCAGCAGTTGGGAACAGGATTTCAATCAGCCCCAGCATTTT
V: TRBV9; size: NA; J: TRBJ1-3; D: NA; CDR3: CASSVESGRSSGNTIYF; DNA: TGTGCCAGCAGCGTAGAGAGTGGCAGAAGCTCTGGAAACACCATATATTTT
V: TRBV29-1; size: NA; J: TRBJ2-2; D: TRBD2; CDR3: CSVDSYSGRGDTGELFF; DNA: TGCAGCGTTGATTCGTATAGCGGGAGAGGGGACACCGGGGAGCTGTTTTTT
V: TRBV5-1; size: NA; J: TRBJ1-5; D: NA; CDR3: CASSLDRGNQPQHF; DNA: TGCGCCAGCAGCTTGGATCGGGGCAATCAGCCCCAGCATTTT
V: TRBV6-4; size: once; J: TRBJ2-3; D: NA; CDR3: CASSDPTSTDTQYF; DNA: TGTGCCAGCAGTGACCCCACAAGCACAGATACGCAGTATTTT
V: TRBV14; size: NA; J: TRBJ2-5; D: NA; CDR3: CASSRRVRETQYF; DNA: TGTGCCAGCAGCCGCAGGGTCCGGGAGACCCAGTACTTC
V: TRBV2; size: NA; J: TRBJ2-3; D: TRBD2; CDR3: CASREGGVSGRPGGDTQYF; DNA: TGTGCCAGCAGGGAAGGAGGCGTAAGCGGGAGGCCGGGGGGGGATACGCAGTATTTT
V: TRBV4-2; size: many; J: TRBJ1-3; D: NA; CDR3: CASSQSNQGLSTIYF; DNA: TGTGCCAGCAGCCAGTCCAACCAGGGTCTGAGCACCATATATTTT
V: TRBV11-2; size: NA; J: TRBJ2-1; D: TRBD2; CDR3: CASRRPGRGGNEQFF; DNA: TGTGCCAGCCGGAGGCCTGGGCGGGGGGGAAATGAGCAGTTCTTC
V: TRBV7-8; size: NA; J: TRBJ2-7; D: NA; CDR3: CASSLAEIRDASYEQYF; DNA: TGTGCCAGCAGCTTAGCAGAAATCCGGGACGCCTCCTACGAGCAGTACTTC
V: TRBV25-1; size: NA; J: TRBJ1-2; D: NA; CDR3: CASSTERGGYTF; DNA: TGTGCCAGCAGTACAGAACGGGGTGGCTACACCTTC
V: TRBV5-1; size: NA; J: TRBJ2-5; D: NA; CDR3: CASSLSRTGETQYF; DNA: TGCGCCAGCAGCTTGAGTCGGACCGGAGAGACCCAGTACTTC
V: TRBV28; size: NA; J: TRBJ2-7; D: NA; CDR3: CATRHPSSYEQYF; DNA: TGTGCCACCAGACACCCGAGCTCCTACGAGCAGTACTTC
V: TRBV7-9; size: NA; J: TRBJ2-7; D: NA; CDR3: CAMGSYEQYF; DNA: TGTGCCATGGGGAGTTACGAGCAGTACTTC
V: TRBV5-1; size: NA; J: TRBJ1-3; D: TRBD1; CDR3: CASSLGDRAPNTIYF; DNA: TGCGCCAGCAGCTTGGGGGACAGGGCTCCAAACACCATATATTTT
V: TRBV6-6; size: NA; J: TRBJ2-7; D: TRBD2; CDR3: CASSKSAGGGYEQYF; DNA: TGTGCCAGCAGCAAGTCAGCGGGAGGGGGCTACGAGCAGTACTTC
V: TRBV28; size: NA; J: TRBJ2-1; D: NA; CDR3: CASSLGGKLDEQFF; DNA: TGTGCCAGCAGTTTAGGGGGCAAGTTGGATGAGCAGTTCTTC
V: TRBV29-1; size: NA; J: TRBJ2-7; D: NA; CDR3: CSTGGTGYEQYF; DNA: TGCAGCACCGGGGGGACAGGATACGAGCAGTACTTC
V: TRBV5-1; size: NA; J: TRBJ1-2; D: NA; CDR3: CASSGVPNYGYTF; DNA: TGCGCCAGCAGCGGGGTCCCTAACTATGGCTACACCTTC
V: TRBV5-6; size: NA; J: TRBJ2-7; D: NA; CDR3: CASSGRGRAHYEQYF; DNA: TGTGCCAGCAGCGGGAGGGGGAGAGCCCACTACGAGCAGTACTTC
V: TRBV4-2; size: NA; J: TRBJ2-7; D: NA; CDR3: CASSPGAIGEQYF; DNA: TGTGCCAGCAGCCCAGGGGCTATTGGCGAGCAGTACTTC
V: TRBV5-8; size: few; J: TRBJ1-1; D: TRBD1; CDR3: CASSRRTGQGTEAFF; DNA: TGTGCCAGCAGTCGACGTACGGGACAGGGGACTGAAGCTTTCTTT
V: TRBV15; size: NA; J: TRBJ2-3; D: NA; CDR3: CATSREVGNTRATDTQYF; DNA: TGTGCCACCAGCAGGGAAGTGGGGAACACTCGAGCCACAGATACGCAGTATTTT
V: TRBV6-6; size: NA; J: TRBJ1-2; D: NA; CDR3: CASRTGGYGYTF; DNA: TGTGCCAGCAGAACCGGTGGCTATGGCTACACCTTC
V: TRBV4-1; size: NA; J: TRBJ1-1; D: NA; CDR3: CASSQGITEAFF; DNA: TGCGCCAGCAGCCAAGGTATTACTGAAGCTTTCTTT